The following is a TCR beta chain sequence with its context. What it binds is not known. These data come from a study of cytomegalovirus exposure and HLA in healthy donors. On the study more broadly: The 120 validation repertoires used the same platform as the 600 to 750 first-cohort repertoires (as reported by a later analysis). Study outcomes and limitations: Confirmation in vitro established that a few CMV-associated chains were specific for CMV antigens.

J was trimmed by 0 bases and V by 6 bases; bases with no gene match: 8. Germline loops: CDR1 SGHVS, CDR2 FQNEAQ. This CDR3 has 16 amino acids. Libraries were prepared by immunoSEQ multiplex PCR; TCRdb keeps only in-frame clonotypes and omits some of them. There are 150,000 to 200,000 clones in the sample; roughly three quarters occur only once, and around 1.2% lies in the top ten. The specimen was PBMCs. This clonotype was sampled from a woman younger than 45 in good health and CMV-seronegative. The genes are TRBV7-8 and TRBJ2-3; 8 nucleotides match TRBD2. The CDR3 nucleotides are TGTGCCAGCAGTAGTTTAGCGGGGAGTAGCACAGATACGCAGTATTTT. It yields the protein CASSSLAGSSTDTQYF.